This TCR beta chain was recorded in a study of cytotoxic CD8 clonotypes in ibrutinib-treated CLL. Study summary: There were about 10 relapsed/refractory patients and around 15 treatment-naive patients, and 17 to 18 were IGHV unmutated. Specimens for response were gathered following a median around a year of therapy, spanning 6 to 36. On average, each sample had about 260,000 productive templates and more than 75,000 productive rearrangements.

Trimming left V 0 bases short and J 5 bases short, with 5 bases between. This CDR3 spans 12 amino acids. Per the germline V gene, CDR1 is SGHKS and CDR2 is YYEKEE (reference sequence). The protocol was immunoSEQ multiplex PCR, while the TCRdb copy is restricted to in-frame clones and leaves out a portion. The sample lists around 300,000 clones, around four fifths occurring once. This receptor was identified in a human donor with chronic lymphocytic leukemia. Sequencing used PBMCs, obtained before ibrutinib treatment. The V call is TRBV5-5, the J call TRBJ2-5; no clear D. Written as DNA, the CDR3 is TGTGCCAGCAGCTTGGCCGGTGAGACCCAGTACTTC. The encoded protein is CASSLAGETQYF.